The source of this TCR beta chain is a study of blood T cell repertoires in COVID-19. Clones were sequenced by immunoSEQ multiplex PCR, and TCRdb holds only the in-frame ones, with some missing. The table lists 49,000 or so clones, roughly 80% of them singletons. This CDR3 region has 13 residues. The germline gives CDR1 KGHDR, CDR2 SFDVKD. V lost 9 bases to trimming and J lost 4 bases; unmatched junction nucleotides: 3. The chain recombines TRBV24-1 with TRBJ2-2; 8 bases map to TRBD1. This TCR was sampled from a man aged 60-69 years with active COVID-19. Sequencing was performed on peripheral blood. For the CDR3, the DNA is TGTGCCACCGACAGGGGCGGCACCGGGGAGCTGTTTTTT. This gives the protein CATDRGGTGELFF.